The 27 T cell receptor beta chains in this list originate from one sample, sequenced in a study of radiotherapy plus CTLA-4 blockade in lung cancer. Libraries were prepared by immunoSEQ multiplex PCR; TCRdb keeps only in-frame clonotypes and omits some of them. Of about 51,000 clones detected, approximately 80% appear once; the ten largest clones hold about 2.2%. The source material was peripheral blood, sampled from a patient treated with radiotherapy plus ipilimumab. These receptors were taken from a human donor with non-small cell lung cancer whose response to radiotherapy plus ipilimumab could not be evaluated.

The chain uses TRBV28 and TRBJ2-7; possibly TRBD2 for D (6 bases). In germline, CDR1 is MDHEN, CDR2 SYDVKM. The germline V and J ends were trimmed by 4 bases and 6 bases, with 19 bases remaining between them. The length of the CDR3 is 15 residues. The CDR3 DNA follows: TGTGCCAGCAGTTCTGCCGGGACTTCCCCTTTCGAGCAGTACTTC. Its protein product is CASSSAGTSPFEQYF.

The chain is built from TRBV6-1 and TRBJ2-7; D ambiguous. The V gene's germline CDR1 is MNHNS and CDR2 SASEGT. V dropped 11 bases and J dropped 6 bases, with 20 bases sitting between them. The CDR3 runs to 13 residues. CDR3 region: CAGSDGPSIEQYF. CDR3 sequence (DNA): TGTGCCGGTTCTGATGGGCCTTCGATCGAGCAGTACTTC.

DNA of the CDR3: TGTGCCAGCAGTGCGTGGCGGGGGGGCCTGTTCTTC. This sequence encodes CASSAWRGGLFF. V and J are TRBV14 and TRBJ2-1; the match to TRBD2 covers 9 bases. Trimming cost V 6 bases and J 15 bases; bases outside gene matches: 9. In germline, CDR1 is SGHDN, CDR2 FVKESK. There are 12 residues in the CDR3.

The V and J genes are TRBV19 and TRBJ1-5; D gene uncertain. With 4 bases removed from V and 4 bases from J, the gap between germline ends came to 8 bases. The CDR3 spans 13 residues. Germline loops: CDR1 LNHDA, CDR2 SQIVND (reference sequence). CDR3 protein: CASSNSLNQPQHF. The CDR3 region has the DNA TGTGCCAGTAGTAACAGTCTTAATCAGCCCCAGCATTTT.

By share, this clone counts as medium-sized (0.01 to 0.1%). The chain uses TRBV12-1 and TRBJ2-1; the table's D gene call, TRBD2, was not cross checked with the DNA. TRBV12-1 is designated a pseudogene. This CDR3 spans 17 amino acids. CDR3 residues: CASSIGPTGGLYNEQFF. In nucleotides, the CDR3 is TGTGCCAGCAGCATAGGTCCTACGGGGGGATTATACAATGAGCAGTTCTTC.

The chain is built from TRBV9 and TRBJ2-2; TRBD2 aligns across 8 bases. The CDR3 runs to 16 residues. Germline V gene data show CDR1 as SGDLS and CDR2 as YYNGEE. V trimming: 1 base; J trimming: 3 bases; junction bases outside the gene matches: 5. This chain's CDR3 is CASSVLGGAYTGELFF. The CDR3 DNA reads TGTGCCAGCAGCGTACTCGGGGGGGCGTACACCGGGGAGCTGTTTTTT.

Of note for this clone: The junction departs from the called germline gene at one end, perhaps through a read error. V and J are TRBV9 and TRBJ2-2; TRBD2 matches 7 bases. This CDR3 is 15 amino acids long. Germline CDR1 is SGDLS and CDR2 is YYNGEE. CDR3 in DNA: TGTGCCAGCAGCCTCCGACCAGTTTACAGCGGGGAGCCGTTTTTT. This translates into CASSLRPVYSGEPFF.

The chain carries TRBV5-1 and TRBJ2-1, with D perhaps TRBD2 (6 bases). This CDR3 is built from 15 residues. The V gene's germline CDR1 is SGHRS and CDR2 YFSETQ. Trimming shortened V by 3 bases and J by 8 bases, and 18 bases separated the two germline ends. The CDR3 coding sequence is TGCGCCAGCAGCTGGAGGGCGGGGTCCGAGCATGAGCAGTTCTTC. It translates to CASSWRAGSEHEQFF.

This clone has only a few counts. The junction departs from germline at one end; a sequencing error may be responsible. This chain connects TRBV5-4 to TRBJ1-3, with TRBD1 matching 7 bases. From germline, CDR1 is SGHNT and CDR2 YYREEE (reference sequence). The CDR3 covers 15 residues. The CDR3: CASSPSGGSGNTIYF. CDR3 DNA: TGCGCCAGCAGCCCTTCAGGGGGCTCTGGAAACACCATATATTTT.

The CDR3 protein is CSVKTAGMNTGELFF. The CDR3 bases are TGCAGCGTAAAAACAGCGGGGATGAACACCGGGGAGCTGTTTTTT. The rearrangement joins TRBV29-1 to TRBJ2-2, with 7 bases lining up with TRBD2. CDR1 is SQVTM, CDR2 ANQGSEA, per germline. The V and J ends lost 6 bases and 1 base, in that order; junction bases with no gene match: 8. The CDR3 sequence is 15 residues long.

The rearrangement uses TRBV6-1 and TRBJ2-1; D perhaps matches TRBD2 (6 bases). Germline CDR1 MNHNS, CDR2 SASEGT. V was clipped by 7 bases and J by 4 bases, with 14 bases between them. CDR3 size: 14 residues. The DNA for the CDR3 is TGTGCCAGCATACTCAGCGGGTTGTACAATGAGCAGTTCTTC. Translated: CASILSGLYNEQFF.

V gene TRBV18 combines with J gene TRBJ1-2; maybe TRBD1 (5 bases). Between the trimmed V and J ends, which lost 3 bases and 8 bases, there was a span of 19 bases. The CDR3 runs 15 residues. Germline assignment: CDR1 KGHSH and CDR2 LQKENI. This CDR3 reads CASSPTAREIHGYTF. CDR3 bases: TGTGCCAGCTCACCGACAGCCCGCGAAATTCACGGCTACACCTTC.

The sample holds a few counts of this clone. The V and J genes are TRBV18 and TRBJ2-1, with D unclear. With 0 bases removed from V and 2 bases from J, the gap between germline ends came to 8 bases. Germline V CDR1 and CDR2: KGHSH, LQKENI. CDR3 length equals 15 residues. DNA for the CDR3: TGTGCCAGCTCACCACCTACGGTAGCCTACAATGAGCAGTTCTTC. It yields the protein CASSPPTVAYNEQFF.

The chain links TRBV27 to TRBJ2-3; 14 nucleotides line up with TRBD2. Germline-derived CDR1 and CDR2 are MNHEY and SMNVEV (reference sequence). V shed 3 bases, J shed 5 bases, and the junction held 1 base outside the gene matches. This CDR3 contains 15 residues. In nucleotides, the CDR3 is TGTGCCAGCAGTTTGGGGACTAGCGGGAGAGATACGCAGTATTTT. This encodes CASSLGTSGRDTQYF.

The chain recombines TRBV7-3 with TRBJ2-7; D remains unclear. This CDR3 has 14 residues. V was trimmed by 0 bases and J by 0 bases, leaving 6 bases between them. Germline V CDR1 and CDR2: SGHTA, FQGTGA. CDR3 amino acids: CASSLTENSYEQYF. CDR3 coding DNA: TGTGCCAGCAGCTTAACGGAGAACTCCTACGAGCAGTACTTC. The complete variable domain, with remaining parts taken from reference TRBV7-3 and TRBJ2-7, reads GAGVSQTPSNKVTEKGKYVELRCDPISGHTALYWYRQSLGQGPEFLIYFQGTGAADDSGLPNDRFFAVRPEGSVSTLKIQRTERGDSAVYLCASSLTENSYEQYFGPGTRLTVT.

This clone was detected only once. V and J are TRBV30 and TRBJ1-5; D not resolved. There are 17 residues in the CDR3. The V and J ends lost 0 bases and 0 bases respectively, with 15 bases between them. Germline CDR1 is GTSNPN and CDR2 is SVGIG (reference sequence). The CDR3 loop is CAWSVRGGKYSNQPQHF. CDR3 DNA sequence: TGTGCCTGGAGTGTACGGGGAGGGAAGTATAGCAATCAGCCCCAGCATTTT.

This chain uses TRBV19 with TRBJ2-1; 11 nucleotides line up with TRBD1. The CDR3 has 14 amino acids. The germline V gene encodes CDR1 LNHDA and CDR2 SQIVND (reference sequence). V lost 3 bases to trimming and J lost 9 bases; unmatched junction nucleotides: 4. CDR3 sequence: CASSIGTGGAEQFF. The CDR3 DNA sequence: TGTGCCAGTAGTATCGGGACAGGGGGGGCTGAGCAGTTCTTC.

This clone occurred a few times. V is TRBV19 and J is TRBJ2-7; 8 bases match TRBD1. The germline gives CDR1 LNHDA, CDR2 SQIVND (reference sequence). Trimming at V came to 7 bases and at J to 2 bases, leaving 7 bases not matched to a gene. The CDR3 runs to 14 residues. The CDR3 nucleotides read TGTGCCAGTAAAAGGACAGGGAGGACCTACGAGCAGTACTTC. Translating gives CASKRTGRTYEQYF.

The J gene is TRBJ2-5, the V gene TRBV19; D possibly corresponds to TRBD1 (5 bases). V was pared by 3 bases and J by 1 base, with 6 bases between. Looked up from germline, CDR1 is LNHDA and CDR2 is SQIVND (reference sequence). The CDR3 has 13 residues. Here the CDR3 reads CASSIDSQETQYF. CDR3 DNA sequence: TGTGCCAGTAGTATCGACAGCCAAGAGACCCAGTACTTC.

This clone was observed a single time. The V gene is TRBV6-6, the J gene TRBJ2-3; tentative D call: TRBD1 (6 bases). The germline CDR1 and CDR2 sequences are MNHNY and SVGAGI (reference sequence). The ends were cut back, 4 bases at V and 3 bases at J, with 11 bases in the middle. This CDR3 comprises 14 residues. In DNA, the CDR3 is TGTGCCAGCAGTTTACAGGGTGGGACAGATACGCAGTATTTT. It specifies CASSLQGGTDTQYF.

The chain is built from TRBV6-8 and TRBJ2-7; D perhaps matches TRBD2 (5 bases). The V and J ends lost 1 base and 4 bases respectively, with 14 bases between them. The CDR3 extends over 15 amino acids. The germline V gene encodes CDR1 MNHGY and CDR2 SAAAGT. CDR3 residues: CASSYLREPGYEQYF. CDR3 in DNA: TGTGCCAGCAGTTACTTGAGGGAGCCTGGATACGAGCAGTACTTC.

This clone was observed once. The V and J genes are TRBV5-1 and TRBJ2-7, with 7 bases lining up with TRBD2. J gave up 7 bases and V 1 base, and 11 bases lay outside the gene matches. The CDR3 is made up of 15 amino acids. Germline CDR1 reads SGHRS; CDR2 reads YFSETQ. This CDR3 reads CASSLIGASGVEQYF. The DNA for the CDR3 is TGCGCCAGCAGCTTGATTGGGGCTAGCGGAGTGGAGCAGTACTTC.

The V gene is TRBV7-9, the J gene TRBJ2-1; 7 positions agree with TRBD1. The ends lost 3 bases at V and 7 bases at J; junction bases unmatched: 9. Germline loops: CDR1 SEHNR, CDR2 FQNEAQ (reference sequence). This CDR3 spans 15 amino acids. For the CDR3, the DNA is TGTGCCAGCAGCTTTCTGGACAGGCCGGAAAATGAGCAGTTCTTC. Its protein is CASSFLDRPENEQFF.

This chain connects TRBV6-5 to TRBJ2-7; the match to TRBD1 covers 12 bases. This CDR3 has 16 residues. V lost 2 bases and J lost 7; bases outside the gene matches: 9. The germline V gene has CDR1 MNHEY and CDR2 SVGAGI. CDR3 protein: CASSYHPGQGAREQYF. The CDR3 DNA reads TGTGCCAGCAGTTACCATCCGGGACAGGGGGCGCGAGAGCAGTACTTC.

The rearrangement joins TRBV7-8 to TRBJ2-7; 12 bases match TRBD2. This CDR3 contains 17 residues. V lost 2 bases to trimming and J lost 0 bases; unmatched junction nucleotides: 5. CDR1 SGHVS and CDR2 FQNEAQ come from the germline V gene. The CDR3 loop is CASSLTSGGPSSYEQYF. CDR3 in DNA: TGTGCCAGCAGCTTAACTAGCGGGGGGCCAAGCTCCTACGAGCAGTACTTC. Based on the CDR3 plus reference TRBV7-8 and TRBJ2-7, the full variable domain is GAGVSQSPRYKVAKRGQDVALRCDPISGHVSLFWYQQALGQGPEFLTYFQNEAQLDKSGLPSDRFFAERPEGSVSTLKIQRTQQEDSAVYLCASSLTSGGPSSYEQYFGPGTRLTVT.

The CDR3 sequence: CASSLQVTAYEQYF. CDR3 DNA sequence: TGTGCCAGCAGCTTACAAGTAACAGCCTACGAGCAGTACTTC. The chain has TRBV11-2 and TRBJ2-7; D call uncertain. Trimming took 2 bases from V and 2 from J, leaving 10 bases between them. This CDR3 has 14 amino acids. CDR1 is SGHAT and CDR2 is FQNNGV in the germline V gene.

This clone was seen a handful of times. The chain has TRBV28 and TRBJ1-1; D uncertain. The CDR3 runs to 15 residues. Germline V CDR1 and CDR2: MDHEN, SYDVKM. V was cut by 1 base and J by 1 base, with 10 bases left in between. CDR3 region: CASSLSFGENTEAFF. DNA of the CDR3: TGTGCCAGCAGTTTATCCTTCGGGGAGAACACTGAAGCTTTCTTT. The whole variable domain, filled in from reference TRBV28 and TRBJ1-1, reads DVKVTQSSRYLVKRTGEKVFLECVQDMDHENMFWYRQDPGLGLRLIYFSYDVKMKEKGDIPEGYSVSREKKERFSLILESASTNQTSMYLCASSLSFGENTEAFFGQGTRLTVV.